This TCR beta chain was obtained from a study of T cell clonotyping in hematopoietic cell transplantation. CDR1 and CDR2 from the germline V gene are SGHAT and FQNNGV. The CDR3 extends over 12 amino acids. V dropped 8 bases and J dropped 8 bases, with 13 bases sitting between them. Study results and limitations: At the given depth, recipient repertoires were over 95% de novo clonotypes. Graft donor and pretransplant recipient Inverse Simpson Index values predicted broader posttransplant TCR diversity. Recipient TCR diversity dropped after transplant; expanded clonotypes rose from day 30 to 180. No sorting was done, leaving CD4 and CD8 contributions mixed.

Sequencing was performed with immunoSEQ multiplex PCR; in TCRdb, only in-frame clones are kept and a portion is missing. The sample has 13,000 to 15,000 clones, 95% to 98% seen once. On this clone itself: Its matching antigen is unknown.

The receptor was isolated from a female patient between 50 and 59 years old who had an allogeneic stem cell transplant from an unrelated donor, so T cells may come from the graft donor. Some clones in this sample may be carry-over from other donors' samples. The chain employs TRBV11-2 and TRBJ2-1; D gene ambiguous. Sequencing used peripheral blood mononuclear cells, obtained 30 days after allogeneic stem cell transplant. The CDR3: CASGLGYDEQFF. The CDR3 nucleotides are TGTGCCAGCGGTTTGGGGTACGATGAGCAGTTCTTC. The whole variable domain, remainder taken from reference TRBV11-2 and TRBJ2-1, is EAGVAQSPRYKIIEKRQSVAFWCNPISGHATLYWYQQILGQGPKLLIQFQNNGVVDDSQLPKDRFSAERLKGVDSTLKIQPAKLEDSAVYLCASGLGYDEQFFGPGTRLTVL.